The entry that follows covers one TCR beta chain sequence. The record originates from a study of blood T cell repertoires in COVID-19. About the research overall: The origin of the acute and convalescent COVID-19 samples was the United States, Italy and Spain. T cells, B-cell-depleted T cells, or PBMCs supplied cDNA or gDNA.

TCRdb's copy holds only in-frame clones and misses some; the assay was immunoSEQ multiplex PCR. The table has approximately 100,000 clones, roughly 80% seen once. The CDR3 runs 15 residues. Germline values: CDR1 MDHEN, CDR2 SYDVKM. Trimming at V came to 4 bases and at J to 4 bases, leaving 7 bases not matched to a gene. This clonotype was sampled from a man aged 55 to 70 with acute or convalescent COVID-19. The chain employs TRBV28 and TRBJ2-1; TRBD1 matches 7 bases. Sequencing was performed on peripheral blood. CDR3: CASSSTQGQYNEQFF. In nucleotides, the CDR3 is TGTGCCAGCAGTTCGACCCAGGGACAGTACAATGAGCAGTTCTTC.